This T cell receptor (beta chain) is drawn from a study of blood T cell repertoires in COVID-19. Study background: Acute-phase and convalescent COVID-19 samples originated in the United States, Italy and Spain.

The CDR3 contains 15 residues. V shed 3 bases and J shed 1 base, with 13 bases lying between them. Germline V CDR1 and CDR2: KGHSH, LQKENI. TCRdb's table, derived via immunoSEQ multiplex PCR, lists solely in-frame clones and lacks some. Of approximately 300,000 clones in the sample, 90% were seen once. This sequence was found in a woman under 30 with acute COVID-19. The sequencing sample was made of PBMCs or T cells enriched from blood (not recorded which). The V and J genes are TRBV18 and TRBJ2-7; a possible D gene is TRBD2 (6 bases). CDR3 nucleotides: TGTGCCAGCTCACCTCCCGGACGGGGGTCCTACGAGCAGTACTTC. Its translation is CASSPPGRGSYEQYF.